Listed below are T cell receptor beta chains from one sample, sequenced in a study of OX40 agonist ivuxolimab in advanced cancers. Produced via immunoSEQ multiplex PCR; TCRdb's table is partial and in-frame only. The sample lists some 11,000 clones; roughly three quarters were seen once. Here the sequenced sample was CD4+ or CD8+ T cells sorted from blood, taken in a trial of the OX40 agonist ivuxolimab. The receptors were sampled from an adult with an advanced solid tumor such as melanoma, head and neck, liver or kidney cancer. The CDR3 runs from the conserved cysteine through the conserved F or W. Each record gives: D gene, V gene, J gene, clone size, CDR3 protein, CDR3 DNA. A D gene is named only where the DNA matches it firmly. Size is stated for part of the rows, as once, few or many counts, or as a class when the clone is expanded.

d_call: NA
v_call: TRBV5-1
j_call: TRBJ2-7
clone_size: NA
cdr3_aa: CASSGSTVTYEQYF
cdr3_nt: TGCGCCAGCAGCGGGTCGACTGTTACCTACGAGCAGTACTTC

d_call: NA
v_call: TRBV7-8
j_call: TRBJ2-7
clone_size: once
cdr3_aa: CASSPPGGVGDLYEQYF
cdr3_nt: TGTGCCAGCAGCCCCCCCGGTGGGGTCGGCGATCTCTACGAGCAGTACTTC

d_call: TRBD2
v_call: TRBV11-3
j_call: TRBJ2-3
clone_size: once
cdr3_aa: CASSLRTSGGLDTQYF
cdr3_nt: TGTGCCAGCAGCCTCCGGACTAGCGGGGGACTAGATACGCAGTATTTT

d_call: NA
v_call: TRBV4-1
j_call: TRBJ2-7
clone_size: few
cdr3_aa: CASSQEGASYEQYF
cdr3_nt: TGCGCCAGCAGCCAAGAAGGCGCCTCCTACGAGCAGTACTTC

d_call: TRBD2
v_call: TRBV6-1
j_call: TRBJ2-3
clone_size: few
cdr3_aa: CASSGTSGGSDTQYF
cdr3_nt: TGTGCCAGCAGTGGGACTAGCGGGGGCTCAGATACGCAGTATTTT

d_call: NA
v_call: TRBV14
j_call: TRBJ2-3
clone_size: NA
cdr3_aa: CASSQGSLDTQYF
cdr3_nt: TGTGCCAGCAGCCAGGGGTCACTAGATACGCAGTATTTT

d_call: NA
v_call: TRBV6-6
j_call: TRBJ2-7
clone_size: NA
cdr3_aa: CASSYSNRAYEQYF
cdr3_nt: TGTGCCAGCAGTTACTCGAACAGGGCCTACGAGCAGTACTTC

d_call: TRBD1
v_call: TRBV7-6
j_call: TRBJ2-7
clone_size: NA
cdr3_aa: CASSPGQGTYEQYF
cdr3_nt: TGTGCCAGCAGCCCGGGACAGGGGACGTACGAGCAGTACTTC

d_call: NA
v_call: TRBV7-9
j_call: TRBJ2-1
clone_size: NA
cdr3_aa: CATTLGNNEQFF
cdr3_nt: TGTGCCACTACTTTAGGTAACAATGAGCAGTTCTTC

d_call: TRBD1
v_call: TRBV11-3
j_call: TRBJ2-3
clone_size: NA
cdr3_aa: CASSRDRASTDTQYF
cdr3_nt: TGTGCCAGCAGCCGTGACAGGGCTAGCACAGATACGCAGTATTTT

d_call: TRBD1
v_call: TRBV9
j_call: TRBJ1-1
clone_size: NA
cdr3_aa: CASSPLDREAFF
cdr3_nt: TGTGCCAGCAGCCCACTGGACAGGGAAGCTTTCTTT

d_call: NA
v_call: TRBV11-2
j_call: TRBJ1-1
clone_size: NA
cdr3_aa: CASSFEVEAEAFF
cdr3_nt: TGTGCCAGCAGCTTTGAGGTTGAGGCTGAAGCTTTCTTT

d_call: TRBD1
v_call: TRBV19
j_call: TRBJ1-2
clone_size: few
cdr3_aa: CASSIDPGGSGGYTF
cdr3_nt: TGTGCCAGTAGTATAGATCCAGGGGGAAGTGGCGGCTACACCTTC

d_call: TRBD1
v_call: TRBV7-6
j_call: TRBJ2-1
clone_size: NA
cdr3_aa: CASSKGTGGYNEQFF
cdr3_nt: TGTGCCAGCAGCAAAGGGACAGGGGGCTACAATGAGCAGTTCTTC

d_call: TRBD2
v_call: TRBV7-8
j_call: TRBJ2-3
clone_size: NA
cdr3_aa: CASSLVAGGLRNTQYF
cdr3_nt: TGTGCCAGCAGCTTAGTAGCGGGAGGACTTCGGAATACGCAGTATTTT

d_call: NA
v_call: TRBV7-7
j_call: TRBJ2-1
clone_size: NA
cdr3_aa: CASSPGGLAEDEQFF
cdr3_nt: TGTGCTAGCAGCCCGGGCGGGCTAGCCGAAGATGAGCAGTTCTTC

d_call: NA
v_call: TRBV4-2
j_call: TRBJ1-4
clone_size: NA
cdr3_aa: CASRPTGPTNEKLFF
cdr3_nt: TGTGCCAGCCGCCCCACGGGGCCGACTAATGAAAAACTGTTTTTT

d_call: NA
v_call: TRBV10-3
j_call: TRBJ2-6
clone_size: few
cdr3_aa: CAISEVHSGANVLTF
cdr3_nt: TGTGCCATCAGTGAGGTCCACTCTGGGGCCAACGTCCTGACTTTC

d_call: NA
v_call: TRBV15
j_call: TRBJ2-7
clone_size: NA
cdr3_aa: CATSTRDRFPYEQYF
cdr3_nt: TGTGCCACCAGCACGCGCGACAGATTCCCCTACGAGCAGTACTTC

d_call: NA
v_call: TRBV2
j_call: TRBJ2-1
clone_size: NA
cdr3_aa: CASSEGPGFDRRDEQFF
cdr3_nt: TGTGCCAGCAGTGAAGGTCCAGGGTTCGACAGAAGAGATGAGCAGTTCTTC

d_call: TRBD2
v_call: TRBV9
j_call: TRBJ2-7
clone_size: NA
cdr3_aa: CASSPWEGSYEQYF
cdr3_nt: TGTGCCAGCAGCCCTTGGGAGGGATCCTACGAGCAGTACTTC

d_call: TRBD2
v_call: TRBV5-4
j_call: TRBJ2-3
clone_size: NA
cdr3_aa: CASSAYGLAVTDTQYF
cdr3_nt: TGTGCCAGCAGCGCGTATGGACTAGCGGTTACAGATACGCAGTATTTT

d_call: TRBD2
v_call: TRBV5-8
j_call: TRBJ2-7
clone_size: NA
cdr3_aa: CASSSTAGDGGYEQYF
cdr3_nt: TGTGCCAGCAGCTCCACCGCGGGGGACGGAGGCTACGAGCAGTACTTC

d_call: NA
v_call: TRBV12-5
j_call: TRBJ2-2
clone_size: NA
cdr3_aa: CASGLVVGTDANTGELFF
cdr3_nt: TGTGCTAGTGGTTTGGTAGTGGGGACCGACGCGAACACCGGGGAGCTGTTTTTT

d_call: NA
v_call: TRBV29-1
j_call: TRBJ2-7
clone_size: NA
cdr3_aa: CSVETYSTGTSYEQYF
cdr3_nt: TGCAGCGTTGAAACGTACAGCACGGGAACCTCCTACGAGCAGTACTTC

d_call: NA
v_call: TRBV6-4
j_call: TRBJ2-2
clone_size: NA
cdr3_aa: CASSAGTTGELFF
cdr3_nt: TGTGCCAGCAGTGCAGGGACCACCGGGGAGCTGTTTTTT

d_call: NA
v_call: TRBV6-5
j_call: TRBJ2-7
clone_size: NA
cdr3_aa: CASSYSNRAYEQYF
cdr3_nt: TGTGCCAGCAGTTACTCGAACAGGGCCTACGAGCAGTACTTC

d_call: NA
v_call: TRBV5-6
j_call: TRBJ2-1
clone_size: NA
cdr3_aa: CASSDPWGPEQFF
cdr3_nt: TGTGCCAGCAGCGACCCCTGGGGACCTGAGCAGTTCTTC

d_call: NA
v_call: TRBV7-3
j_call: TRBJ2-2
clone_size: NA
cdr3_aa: CASSLDWRGNGELFF
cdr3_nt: TGTGCCAGCAGCTTAGACTGGCGGGGAAACGGGGAGCTGTTTTTT

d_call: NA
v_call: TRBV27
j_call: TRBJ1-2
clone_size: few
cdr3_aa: CASSPEGGQAGYTF
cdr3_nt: TGTGCCAGCAGTCCCGAGGGGGGGCAGGCTGGCTACACCTTC

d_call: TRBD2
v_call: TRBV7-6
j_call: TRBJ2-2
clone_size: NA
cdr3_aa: CASSQRGAGVWTGELFF
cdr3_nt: TGTGCCAGCAGCCAACGAGGGGCGGGGGTATGGACCGGGGAGCTGTTTTTT

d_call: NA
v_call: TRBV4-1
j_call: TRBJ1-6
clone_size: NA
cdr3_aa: CASSQEGAGSPLHF
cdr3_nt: TGCGCCAGCAGCCAAGAAGGGGCGGGATCACCCCTCCACTTT

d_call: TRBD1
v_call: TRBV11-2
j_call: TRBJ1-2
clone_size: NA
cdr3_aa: CASSSLTGMYGYTF
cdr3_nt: TGTGCCAGCAGCTCGCTGACAGGGATGTATGGCTACACCTTC

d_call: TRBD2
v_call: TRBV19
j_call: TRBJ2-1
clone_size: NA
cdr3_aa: CASLAGGINEQFF
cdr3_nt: TGTGCCAGCTTAGCGGGGGGCATCAATGAGCAGTTCTTC

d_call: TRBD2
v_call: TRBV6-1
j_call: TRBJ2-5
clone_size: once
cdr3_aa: CASSGLAGHQETQYF
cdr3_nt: TGTGCCAGCAGTGGCCTAGCGGGGCACCAAGAGACCCAGTACTTC

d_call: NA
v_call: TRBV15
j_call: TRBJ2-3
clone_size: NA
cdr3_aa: CATSRDLGTYTDTQYF
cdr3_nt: TGTGCCACCAGCAGAGATCTGGGTACCTACACAGATACGCAGTATTTT

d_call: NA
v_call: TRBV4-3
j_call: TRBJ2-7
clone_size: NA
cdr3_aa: CASSQEGREWYF
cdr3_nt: TGCGCCAGCAGCCAAGAGGGCAGGGAATGGTACTTC